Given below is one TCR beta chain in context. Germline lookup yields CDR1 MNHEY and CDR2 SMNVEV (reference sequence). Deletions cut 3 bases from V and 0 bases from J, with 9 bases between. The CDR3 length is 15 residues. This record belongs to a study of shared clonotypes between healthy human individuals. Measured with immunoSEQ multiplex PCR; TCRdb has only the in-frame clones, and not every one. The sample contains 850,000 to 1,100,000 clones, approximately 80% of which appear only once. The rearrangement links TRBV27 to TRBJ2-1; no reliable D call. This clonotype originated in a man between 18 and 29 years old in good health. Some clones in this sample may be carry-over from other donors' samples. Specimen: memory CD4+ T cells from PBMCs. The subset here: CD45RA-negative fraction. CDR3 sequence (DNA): TGTGCCAGCAGTTTGGCGGCTCGCTCCTACAATGAGCAGTTCTTC. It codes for CASSLAARSYNEQFF.